This TCR beta chain was documented in a study of shared clonotypes between healthy human individuals. Study-level results: The rarefaction results pointed to incomplete sorted-subset sequencing despite large depth.

With regard to this clone: The antigen remains unidentified. Other DNA sequences of this sample code for an identical CDR3.

The assay was immunoSEQ multiplex PCR, and TCRdb's table has in-frame clones only and misses some. Of about 1.1 million clones in the sample, about 80% are singletons; the top ten hold about 0.94%. Trimming removed 2 bases from V and 3 bases from J, with 10 bases in between. The germline V gene has CDR1 SGHTA and CDR2 FQGNSA. This CDR3 comprises 14 residues. The chain has TRBV7-2 and TRBJ1-1, with D possibly TRBD1 on 5 matching bases. The clonotype comes from a man between 18 and 29 years old in good health. Some clones in this sample may be carry-over from other donors' samples. The material sequenced was memory CD4+ T cells from PBMCs. Subset denoted: CD45RA-negative fraction. This CDR3 reads CASSLQAGDTEAFF. CDR3 DNA sequence: TGTGCCAGCAGCTTACAGGCGGGGGACACTGAAGCTTTCTTT. Complete variable domain (other parts from reference TRBV7-2 and TRBJ1-1): GAGVSQSPSNKVTEKGKDVELRCDPISGHTALYWYRQSLGQGLEFLIYFQGNSAPDKSGLPSDRFSAERTGGSVSTLTIQRTQQEDSAVYLCASSLQAGDTEAFFGQGTRLTVV.